The entry below describes one TCR beta chain. The antigen is undetermined. The CDR3 is made up of 13 amino acids. V was trimmed by 6 bases and J by 6 bases, leaving 12 bases between them. Germline V CDR1 and CDR2: MGHRA, YSYEKL. This PCR relied on a set of 60 Vbeta primers and 13 Jbeta primers. Produced via immunoSEQ multiplex PCR; TCRdb's table is partial and in-frame only. The repertoire holds about 300,000 clones, with 86% as singletons. This entry belongs to a study of cytomegalovirus exposure and HLA in healthy donors. Findings and limits, study-wide: Cytomegalovirus association was assigned to about 150 TCR beta chains. The number of N-insertions in an Asian-associated ancestry cluster was reportedly below the approximately 690-donor mean in a later analysis.

The V call is TRBV4-1, the J call TRBJ2-1, with D perhaps TRBD1 (5 bases). The receptor's source is a man in his forties in good health and CMV-seropositive. Sequencing was performed on PBMCs. The CDR3 is CASRGRVPNEQFF. The CDR3 coding sequence is TGCGCCAGCAGGGGCAGGGTCCCCAATGAGCAGTTCTTC.